This entry lists 25 T cell receptor beta chains sequenced from one sample in a study of yellow fever vaccine responses in identical twins. TCRdb called the RT-PCR reads again in MiXCR, with one record for every CDR3 protein. The repertoire holds about 6,000 distinct CDR3 sequences, with 50% to 80% as singletons. Sequencing used T cells from blood (PBMCs), unsorted or a sorted subset (not recorded which), obtained before or after yellow fever vaccination (not recorded which). The receptors originated from a woman aged 18-29 years who received the yellow fever vaccine.

The J gene is TRBJ2-7, the V gene TRBV13, with D hard to call. CDR3 length equals 11 residues. CDR1 is PRHDT, CDR2 FYEKMQ, per germline (reference sequence). The V end lost 1 base, the J end lost 5 bases, and 3 bases lay between the germline ends. Here the CDR3 DNA reads TGTGCCAGCAGCTTAGATAACGAGCAGTACTTC. It specifies CASSLDNEQYF.

V and J are TRBV11-2 and TRBJ2-1; D may be TRBD1 or TRBD2 (5 bases each). V shed 5 bases and J shed 15 bases, with 20 bases lying between them. This CDR3 is 13 amino acids long. CDR1 is SGHAT, CDR2 FQNNGV, per germline. The CDR3 reads CASSGTHPGRPFF. CDR3 in DNA: TGTGCCAGCAGCGGAACTCATCCGGGACGACCGTTCTTC. Drawing the rest from reference TRBV11-2 and TRBJ2-1, the complete variable domain is EAGVAQSPRYKIIEKRQSVAFWCNPISGHATLYWYQQILGQGPKLLIQFQNNGVVDDSQLPKDRFSAERLKGVDSTLKIQPAKLEDSAVYLCASSGTHPGRPFFGPGTRLTVL.

This clonotype was detected once. The rearrangement uses TRBV11-1 and TRBJ1-1, with D hard to call. The CDR3 covers 14 residues. CDR1 is SGHAT, CDR2 FQDESV, per germline (reference sequence). V dropped 3 bases and J dropped 1 base, with 9 bases sitting between them. The CDR3 sequence: CASSFATGNTEAFF. For the CDR3, the DNA is TGTGCCAGCAGCTTCGCGACGGGGAACACTGAAGCTTTCTTT. The full variable domain, completed using reference TRBV11-1 and TRBJ1-1, is EAEVAQSPRYKITEKSQAVAFWCDPISGHATLYWYRQILGQGPELLVQFQDESVVDDSQLPKDRFSAERLKGVDSTLKIQPAELGDSAMYLCASSFATGNTEAFFGQGTRLTVV.

The rearrangement links TRBV15 to TRBJ1-5, with D possibly matching TRBD1 (5 bases). This CDR3 spans 16 amino acids. Germline CDR1 and CDR2: LNHNV and YYDKDF (reference sequence). V was trimmed by 1 base and J by 4 bases, leaving 14 bases between them. The CDR3 region has the DNA TGTGCCACCAGCAGAGTCGGGGGTCGTGGGAATCAGCCCCAGCATTTT. This codes for CATSRVGGRGNQPQHF.

This chain joins TRBV24-1 and TRBJ2-5; 7 positions agree with TRBD1. This CDR3 is 15 amino acids long. Unmatched junction bases numbered 11, after V lost 4 bases and J lost 7 bases. The germline gives CDR1 KGHDR, CDR2 SFDVKD. The CDR3 protein is CATSDTGAAQGTQYF. The CDR3 DNA is TGTGCCACCAGTGACACAGGGGCTGCGCAGGGGACCCAGTACTTC.

The V gene is TRBV7-6, the J gene TRBJ2-1, with 10 nucleotides matching TRBD2. V lost 5 bases and J lost 5; bases outside the gene matches: 9. CDR1 and CDR2 (germline): SGHVS, FNYEAQ. The CDR3 covers 16 residues. CDR3 sequence reads: CASSPQRTSGDNEQFF. The CDR3 DNA sequence: TGTGCCAGCAGCCCACAAAGGACTAGCGGAGACAATGAGCAGTTCTTC.

V is TRBV2 and J is TRBJ2-3; the match to TRBD2 covers 10 bases. This CDR3 spans 14 amino acids. The germline V gene encodes CDR1 SNHLY and CDR2 FYNNEI. J gave up 0 bases and V 7 bases, and 1 base lay outside the gene matches. In DNA, the CDR3 is TGTGCCAGCAAACTAGCGGGGAGCACAGATACGCAGTATTTT. Amino acids: CASKLAGSTDTQYF.

The chain has TRBV19 and TRBJ1-2, with D uncertain. The V end lost 10 bases, the J end lost 0 bases, and 9 bases lay between the germline ends. From germline, CDR1 is LNHDA and CDR2 SQIVND (reference sequence). The CDR3 runs 12 residues. This CDR3 is CATTSANYGYTF. In DNA form, the CDR3 reads TGTGCCACCACGTCCGCTAACTATGGCTACACCTTC. Using reference TRBV19 and TRBJ1-2 for the parts outside the CDR3, the full variable domain is DGGITQSPKYLFRKEGQNVTLSCEQNLNHDAMYWYRQDPGQGLRLIYYSQIVNDFQKGDIAEGYSVSREKKESFPLTVTSAQKNPTAFYLCATTSANYGYTFGSGTRLTVV.

The chain recombines TRBV11-3 with TRBJ1-4; no firm D call. The germline V gene encodes CDR1 SGHNT and CDR2 YENEEA. Deletions cut 5 bases from V and 4 bases from J, with 14 bases between. CDR3 length: 15 residues. The CDR3 region has the DNA TGTGCCAGCAGCCCCGACGGAATTTTTAATGAAAAACTGTTTTTT. Residues: CASSPDGIFNEKLFF.

This clonotype was observed once. The chain carries TRBV3-1 and TRBJ2-1; D is perhaps TRBD2 (5 bases). This CDR3 is 15 amino acids long. The V end was cut by 1 base, the J end by 10 bases, with 17 bases between. The germline V gene encodes CDR1 LGHDT and CDR2 YNNKEL (reference sequence). The CDR3 reads CASSQGSAGPREQFF. CDR3 coding DNA: TGTGCCAGCAGCCAAGGTAGCGCCGGTCCCCGGGAGCAGTTCTTC.

V is TRBV20-1 and J is TRBJ2-7; the match to TRBD2 covers 10 bases. There are 14 residues in the CDR3. Germline trimming cut 6 bases from V and 2 bases from J; bases unmatched to any gene: 7. Germline V gene sequence: CDR1 DFQATT, CDR2 SNEGSKA (reference sequence). CDR3 in amino acids: CSASTSGEAYEQYF. Here the CDR3 DNA reads TGCAGTGCCAGTACTAGCGGGGAAGCCTACGAGCAGTACTTC.

V is TRBV27 and J is TRBJ1-5, with D unclear. Germline CDR1 MNHEY, CDR2 SMNVEV (reference sequence). The CDR3 totals 16 residues. The germline V and J ends were trimmed by 3 bases and 0 bases, with 12 bases remaining between them. The CDR3 DNA sequence: TGTGCCAGCAGTTTCAGAGGCGTTTCTAGCAATCAGCCCCAGCATTTT. Translated: CASSFRGVSSNQPQHF.

The V call is TRBV18, the J call TRBJ2-1; D is ambiguous. CDR1 and CDR2 from the germline V gene are KGHSH and LQKENI. CDR3 size: 15 residues. V lost 3 bases and J lost 0, with 9 bases in between. In DNA, the CDR3 is TGTGCCAGCTCACCTTACATAAGCTCCTACAATGAGCAGTTCTTC. This codes for CASSPYISSYNEQFF. Variable domain in full (rest from reference TRBV18 and TRBJ2-1): NAGVMQNPRHLVRRRGQEARLRCSPMKGHSHVYWYRQLPEEGLKFMVYLQKENIIDESGMPKERFSAEFPKEGPSILRIQQVVRGDSAAYFCASSPYISSYNEQFFGPGTRLTVL.

The J gene is TRBJ2-5, the V gene TRBV5-1; 10 positions agree with TRBD2. J was trimmed by 5 bases and V by 0 bases; bases with no gene match: 1. The CDR3 runs to 14 residues. CDR1 is SGHRS and CDR2 is YFSETQ in the germline V gene. CDR3 coding DNA: TGCGCCAGCAGCTTGGCGACTAGCGGGGAGACCCAGTACTTC. Protein product: CASSLATSGETQYF.

This chain connects TRBV9 to TRBJ2-5, with a tentative D call TRBD1 (6 bases). V was trimmed by 0 bases and J by 4 bases, leaving 13 bases between them. Germline loops: CDR1 SGDLS, CDR2 YYNGEE. The CDR3 length is 15 residues. Here the CDR3 reads CASSVAQGMVETQYF. The CDR3 DNA is TGTGCCAGCAGCGTAGCACAGGGCATGGTAGAGACCCAGTACTTC.

The rearrangement links TRBV20-1 to TRBJ2-3, with D tentatively TRBD2 (6 bases). V was shortened by 6 bases and J by 2 bases, with 18 bases between the two germline ends. From germline, CDR1 is DFQATT and CDR2 SNEGSKA (reference sequence). The CDR3 contains 15 residues. For the CDR3, the DNA is TGCAGTGCGGTACTAGCTACGCCGGTCACAGATACGCAGTATTTT. Translating gives CSAVLATPVTDTQYF.

This clonotype was found a few times. The rearrangement uses TRBV20-1 and TRBJ1-1; the D is unclear. V lost 2 bases, J lost 1 base, and 5 bases lay in between. Germline V gives CDR1 DFQATT, CDR2 SNEGSKA (reference sequence). CDR3 size: 12 residues. CDR3 sequence: CSARRGNTEAFF. DNA of the CDR3: TGCAGTGCTAGACGCGGGAACACTGAAGCTTTCTTT.

This chain links TRBV2 with TRBJ2-7; tentative D call: TRBD1 (5 bases). Germline values: CDR1 SNHLY, CDR2 FYNNEI. V lost 7 bases, J lost 0 bases, and 7 bases lay in between. The length of the CDR3 is 12 residues. CDR3 protein: CASTQGSYEQYF. The DNA of the CDR3 is TGTGCCAGCACGCAGGGCTCCTACGAGCAGTACTTC.

This chain joins TRBV7-2 and TRBJ2-7; D unresolved. The CDR3 has 14 residues. Germline-derived CDR1 and CDR2 are SGHTA and FQGNSA. V lost 5 bases to trimming and J lost 1 base, with 12 bases between them. The DNA of the CDR3 is TGTGCCAGCAGCCAGCCGGGTATTTCCTACGAGCAGTACTTC. This sequence encodes CASSQPGISYEQYF.

The chain couples TRBV6-1 to TRBJ2-7; 10 nucleotides match TRBD2. The CDR3 consists of 15 residues. J gave up 0 bases and V 5 bases, and 4 bases lay outside the gene matches. Germline values: CDR1 MNHNS, CDR2 SASEGT. CDR3 amino acids: CASSPTSGASYEQYF. The CDR3 DNA reads TGTGCCAGCAGTCCTACTAGCGGGGCCTCCTACGAGCAGTACTTC.

The chain uses TRBV11-1 and TRBJ2-7; no reliable D call. The CDR3 consists of 16 residues. V shed 1 base and J shed 3 bases, with 16 bases lying between them. The germline V gene encodes CDR1 SGHAT and CDR2 FQDESV (reference sequence). The CDR3 region is CASSLVGGSQHYEQYF. CDR3 bases: TGTGCCAGCAGCTTAGTGGGTGGAAGTCAACACTACGAGCAGTACTTC.

This chain links TRBV18 with TRBJ2-7; 10 nucleotides align to TRBD1. The germline gives CDR1 KGHSH, CDR2 LQKENI. The CDR3 runs to 15 residues. After removal of 6 bases from V and 5 bases from J, the junction contained 10 bases not matched to a gene. The CDR3 is CASSINVGTGDEQYF. CDR3 DNA sequence: TGTGCCAGCTCCATCAATGTGGGGACAGGGGACGAGCAGTACTTC. The full variable domain, completed using reference TRBV18 and TRBJ2-7, is NAGVMQNPRHLVRRRGQEARLRCSPMKGHSHVYWYRQLPEEGLKFMVYLQKENIIDESGMPKERFSAEFPKEGPSILRIQQVVRGDSAAYFCASSINVGTGDEQYFGPGTRLTVT.

The V call is TRBV28, the J call TRBJ1-2, with TRBD1 identical over 8 bases. J gave up 4 bases and V 6 bases, and 7 bases lay outside the gene matches. CDR3 size: 14 residues. Per germline, CDR1 MDHEN and CDR2 SYDVKM. CDR3 DNA sequence: TGTGCCAGCAGGTTACCAGGGGGCACCTATGGCTACACCTTC. Its translation: CASRLPGGTYGYTF.

The V call is TRBV2, the J call TRBJ1-2, with D unresolved. V was shortened by 5 bases and J by 8 bases, with 9 bases between the two germline ends. The length of the CDR3 is 11 residues. From germline, CDR1 is SNHLY and CDR2 FYNNEI. CDR3 coding DNA: TGTGCCAGCAGTCCCGATTCAGGCTACACCTTC. Its translation: CASSPDSGYTF.

This clonotype was seen more than once but under ten times. CDR3 nucleotides: TGCAGCGTGATCGACAGGGATGGCTACACCTTC. Residues: CSVIDRDGYTF. The V gene is TRBV29-1, the J gene TRBJ1-2; 7 bases align to TRBD1. The CDR3 is 11 amino acids. V lost 6 bases and J lost 6; bases outside the gene matches: 4. The germline gives CDR1 SQVTM, CDR2 ANQGSEA.